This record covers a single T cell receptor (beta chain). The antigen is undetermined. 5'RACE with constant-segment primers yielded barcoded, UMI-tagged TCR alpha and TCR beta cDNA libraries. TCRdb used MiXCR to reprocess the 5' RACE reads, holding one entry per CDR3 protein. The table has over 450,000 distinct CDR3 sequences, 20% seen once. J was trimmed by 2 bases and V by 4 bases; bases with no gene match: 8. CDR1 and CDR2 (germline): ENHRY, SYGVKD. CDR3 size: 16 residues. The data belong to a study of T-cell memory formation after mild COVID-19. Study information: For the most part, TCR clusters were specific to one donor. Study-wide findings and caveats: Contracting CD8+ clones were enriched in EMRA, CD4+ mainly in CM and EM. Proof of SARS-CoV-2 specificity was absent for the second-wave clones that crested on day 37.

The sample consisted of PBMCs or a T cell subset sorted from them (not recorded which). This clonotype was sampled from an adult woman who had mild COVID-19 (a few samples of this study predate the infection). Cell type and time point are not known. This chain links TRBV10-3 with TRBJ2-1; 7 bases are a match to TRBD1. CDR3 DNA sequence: TGTGCCATCAGTGCCGAGGGGGCGAGAACCTACAATGAGCAGTTCTTC. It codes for CAISAEGARTYNEQFF.